This TCR beta chain stems from a study of blood T cell repertoires in COVID-19. The CDR3 length is 14 residues. The germline CDR1 and CDR2 sequences are MDHEN and SYDVKM. J gave up 2 bases and V 4 bases, and 2 bases lay outside the gene matches. Regarding this clone: This specimen includes other DNA sequences encoding the same CDR3.

Libraries were prepared by immunoSEQ multiplex PCR; TCRdb keeps only in-frame clonotypes and omits some of them. Seen here are about 180,000 clones, 70% to 90% observed once, and the top ten hold roughly 4%. This sequence originates from a young woman with acute or convalescent COVID-19. The chain joins TRBV28 to TRBJ2-7; TRBD1 matches at 10 bases. Sequencing input: peripheral blood. The CDR3 spells CASSSGQGPYEQYF. The CDR3 DNA reads as TGTGCCAGCAGTTCGGGACAGGGGCCCTACGAGCAGTACTTC. Full variable domain (missing parts from reference TRBV28 and TRBJ2-7): DVKVTQSSRYLVKRTGEKVFLECVQDMDHENMFWYRQDPGLGLRLIYFSYDVKMKEKGDIPEGYSVSREKKERFSLILESASTNQTSMYLCASSSGQGPYEQYFGPGTRLTVT.